This TCR beta chain derives from a study of blood T cell repertoires in COVID-19. Study at large: Collection of acute and convalescent COVID-19 samples took place in the United States, Italy and Spain.

Under the authors' procedure: From reference gene primer amplification, estimates of nucleated cell counts were derived. Sequencing was performed with immunoSEQ multiplex PCR; in TCRdb, only in-frame clones are kept and a portion is missing. Clonal size and the V and J genes are those of that table, whereas D and trimming came from the DNA. The sample holds 250,000 to 300,000 clones, approximately 91% seen once. The CDR3 has 14 amino acids. Trimming removed 7 bases from V and 1 base from J, with 13 bases in between. Germline CDR1 MNHEY, CDR2 SVGAGI. While infection was still active, Seattle patients were enrolled and then followed longitudinally.

This clonotype originated in a woman under 40 with COVID-19, enrolled during active disease. The specimen sequenced was peripheral blood. The chain has TRBV6-5 and TRBJ1-2; perhaps TRBD1 as D (6 bases). The CDR3 nucleotides read TGTGCCAGCACTCCGGGACATCTTAACTATGGCTACACCTTC. Protein: CASTPGHLNYGYTF.